This TCR beta chain appears in the sequencing data of a study of blood T cell repertoires in COVID-19. In the study overall: Sites in the United States, Italy and Spain provided acute and convalescent COVID-19 samples.

Method: immunoSEQ multiplex PCR; TCRdb's copy keeps in-frame clones and lacks some. The sample holds fewer than 250,000 clones, around 84% seen once. From germline, CDR1 is SGHTA and CDR2 FQGNSA. This CDR3 spans 15 amino acids. The V and J ends lost 8 bases and 4 bases respectively, with 17 bases between them. The specimen was peripheral blood. The V gene is TRBV7-2, the J gene TRBJ2-2, with a possible D match to TRBD2 (6 bases). This sequence originates from a man aged 25-45 years with active or convalescent COVID-19. The CDR3 sequence: CASAPGAGSTGELFF. The CDR3 DNA reads TGTGCCAGCGCCCCCGGGGCGGGAAGCACCGGGGAGCTGTTTTTT. The full variable domain, completed using reference TRBV7-2 and TRBJ2-2, is GAGVSQSPSNKVTEKGKDVELRCDPISGHTALYWYRQSLGQGLEFLIYFQGNSAPDKSGLPSDRFSAERTGGSVSTLTIQRTQQEDSAVYLCASAPGAGSTGELFFGEGSRLTVL.